The present entry profiles one T cell receptor beta chain with its context. This CDR3 is also generated by other DNA sequences in the sample. This entry is derived from a study of T cells after posttransplantation cyclophosphamide. TCRdb's copy holds only in-frame clones and misses some; the assay was immunoSEQ multiplex PCR. The sample lists tens of thousands of clones, roughly 97% occurring once. Cells defined as naive were viable CD3+CD4+ or CD3+CD8+ and CCR7+CD45RA+CD45RO-CD95-CD27+CD28+. The CDR3 runs 13 residues. The V gene lost 0 bases and the J gene lost 7 bases, with 7 bases spanning the gap. Germline CDR1 is GTSNPN and CDR2 is SVGIG (reference sequence).

The rearrangement uses TRBV30 and TRBJ1-6; D is unresolved. Sequencing was performed on naive CD4+ T cells sorted from PBMCs. This TCR derives from a man aged 50 or older in good health, CMV-negative, and a related stem cell transplant donor. The DNA of the CDR3 is TGTGCCTGGAGTGTACTAGGGAATTCACCCCTCCACTTT. Encoded protein: CAWSVLGNSPLHF.